This TCR beta chain comes out of a study of cytomegalovirus exposure and HLA in healthy donors. Overall study results and limits: The sole available immune exposure information was CMV serostatus. There were reportedly fewer N-insertions in an Asian-associated ancestry cluster than the approximately 640-donor mean, in a later analysis. The study flagged roughly 160 TCR beta chains as cytomegalovirus-associated. A later analysis linked a missense DCLRE1C variant to TCR beta V- and J-gene trimming.

The CDR3 length is 16 residues. The germline V gene has CDR1 SGHRS and CDR2 YFSETQ. Germline trimming cut 4 bases from V and 7 bases from J; bases unmatched to any gene: 12. Use of 60 Vbeta and 13 Jbeta primers characterized the PCR. The data were produced by immunoSEQ multiplex PCR, yet TCRdb's version contains in-frame clones alone and is incomplete. Of 50,000 to 70,000 clones listed, roughly 80% are singletons. Concerning this clone itself: Its target is not known.

The source is a girl aged 10 to 17 in good health and CMV-seropositive. This rearrangement joins TRBV5-1 to TRBJ2-1; 9 bases are a match to TRBD2. Sequencing used PBMCs. CDR3 nucleotide sequence: TGCGCCAGCAGCCCCTCCGGCGGGAGGGCCAGGAATGAGCAGTTCTTC. Translated, it gives CASSPSGGRARNEQFF.